This T cell receptor (beta chain) appears in the sequencing data of a study of T-cell memory formation after mild COVID-19. Study-level points and caveats: Contracting CD4+ clones were located mainly in CM and EM, and CD8+ clones in EMRA. Nothing showed for sure that second-wave clones peaking on day 37 were SARS-CoV-2 specific.

Constant-segment primers and 5'RACE yielded cDNA libraries for TCR alpha and TCR beta, each carrying sample barcodes and UMIs. TCRdb fed the 5' RACE reads into MiXCR, producing one record per CDR3 protein. The sample has about 390,000 distinct CDR3 sequences, approximately 15% seen once; the top ten hold roughly a fifth. Details on this clonotype: The antigen remains unidentified.

This CDR3 region has 11 residues. Germline-derived CDR1 and CDR2 are SQVTM and ANQGSEA. V lost 4 bases and J 5 bases, leaving 8 bases between the germline ends. The V and J genes are TRBV29-1 and TRBJ2-5; no definite D call. Sample: PBMCs or a T cell subset sorted from them (not recorded which). The sequence came from a man aged 18 to 35 who had mild COVID-19 (a few samples of this study predate the infection). Cell type and time point are not known. CDR3: CSVGGAETQYF. In DNA, the CDR3 is TGCAGCGTTGGAGGTGCCGAGACCCAGTACTTC. Full variable domain (rest looked up from reference TRBV29-1 and TRBJ2-5): SAVISQKPSRDICQRGTSLTIQCQVDSQVTMMFWYRQQPGQSLTLIATANQGSEATYESGFVIDKFPISRPNLTFSTLTVSNMSPEDSSIYLCSVGGAETQYFGPGTRLLVL.